The 5 T cell receptor beta chains given below trace back to one sample, sequenced in a study of blood T cell repertoires in COVID-19. Method: immunoSEQ multiplex PCR; TCRdb's copy keeps in-frame clones and lacks some. This sample yields 120,000 to 150,000 clones, of which 84% are seen a single time; roughly 8.3% belongs to the top ten. Sequencing was carried out using peripheral blood. The receptors here all came from a woman of 80 years or more in a cohort sampled during active or convalescent COVID-19.

This chain links TRBV7-3 with TRBJ2-3, with D possibly being TRBD2 (5 bases). The V and J ends lost 5 bases and 5 bases respectively, with 14 bases between them. The CDR3 is 14 residues long. In germline, CDR1 is SGHTA, CDR2 FQGTGA. CDR3 sequence: CASSPRTGKDTQYF. The CDR3 DNA follows: TGTGCCAGCAGCCCACGGACTGGCAAAGATACGCAGTATTTT. Drawing the rest from reference TRBV7-3 and TRBJ2-3, the complete variable domain is GAGVSQTPSNKVTEKGKYVELRCDPISGHTALYWYRQSLGQGPEFLIYFQGTGAADDSGLPNDRFFAVRPEGSVSTLKIQRTERGDSAVYLCASSPRTGKDTQYFGPGTRLTVL.

The chain joins TRBV10-3 to TRBJ2-1; D is possibly TRBD2 (5 bases). CDR1 ENHRY and CDR2 SYGVKD come from the germline V gene. Deletions cut 6 bases from V and 5 bases from J, with 14 bases between. This CDR3 contains 14 residues. CDR3 nucleotides: TGTGCCATCAGCCCCAATCCGGGAAACAATGAGCAGTTCTTC. Its translation is CAISPNPGNNEQFF.

V usage is TRBV7-2 and J usage is TRBJ1-5; weak D call: TRBD1 (6 bases). This CDR3 region has 15 residues. Germline CDR1 SGHTA, CDR2 FQGNSA. V was pared by 1 base and J by 3 bases, with 10 bases between. CDR3 residues: CASSLDGQYNQPQHF. Here the CDR3 DNA reads TGTGCCAGCAGCTTAGACGGACAGTACAATCAGCCCCAGCATTTT.

This clone has more than one count but fewer than ten. The chain carries TRBV2 and TRBJ2-2; 10 nucleotides line up with TRBD2. CDR1 is SNHLY, CDR2 FYNNEI, per germline. V lost 8 bases to trimming and J lost 8 bases; unmatched junction nucleotides: 14. The CDR3 covers 16 residues. CDR3 protein: CASGSWTSGRSGELFF. CDR3 bases: TGTGCCAGCGGGAGTTGGACTAGCGGTCGCTCTGGGGAGCTGTTTTTT.

The chain employs TRBV3-1 (or the pseudogene TRBV3-2) and TRBJ1-6; D gene uncertain. The CDR3 sequence is 12 residues long. V was cut by 2 bases and J by 8 bases, with 4 bases left in between. Germline assignment: CDR1 LGHDT and CDR2 YNNKEL (reference sequence). Written as DNA, the CDR3 is TGTGCCAGCAGCCAAACTTATTCACCCCTCCACTTT. Amino acid sequence: CASSQTYSPLHF.